The T cell receptor beta chain described here comes from a study of cytomegalovirus exposure and HLA in healthy donors. Study details: Both the roughly 120 validation repertoires and the 550 to 750 first-cohort repertoires used the same platform, as reported by a later analysis. General study findings and limits: High sensitivity and specificity were reportedly achieved when the classifier diagnosed cytomegalovirus status. Cytomegalovirus association was listed for approximately 150 TCR beta chains. Confirmation was obtained in vitro that a few CMV-associated chains are specific for CMV antigens.

Comments on this clone: The antigen remains undetermined.

Generated by immunoSEQ multiplex PCR, the TCRdb table keeps only in-frame clones and is missing some. The table shows 150,000 to 200,000 clones, with approximately 78% occurring only once. The ends lost 8 bases at V and 1 base at J; junction bases unmatched: 9. This CDR3 contains 15 residues. The germline V gene encodes CDR1 KGHSH and CDR2 LQKENI. Sequenced material: PBMCs. The V call is TRBV18, the J call TRBJ2-3; the match to TRBD1 covers 7 bases. This clonotype was obtained from a woman in her thirties in good health and CMV-seronegative. The CDR3 is CASTRTGARTDTQYF. The DNA for the CDR3 is TGTGCCAGCACAAGAACAGGGGCCCGCACAGATACGCAGTATTTT.